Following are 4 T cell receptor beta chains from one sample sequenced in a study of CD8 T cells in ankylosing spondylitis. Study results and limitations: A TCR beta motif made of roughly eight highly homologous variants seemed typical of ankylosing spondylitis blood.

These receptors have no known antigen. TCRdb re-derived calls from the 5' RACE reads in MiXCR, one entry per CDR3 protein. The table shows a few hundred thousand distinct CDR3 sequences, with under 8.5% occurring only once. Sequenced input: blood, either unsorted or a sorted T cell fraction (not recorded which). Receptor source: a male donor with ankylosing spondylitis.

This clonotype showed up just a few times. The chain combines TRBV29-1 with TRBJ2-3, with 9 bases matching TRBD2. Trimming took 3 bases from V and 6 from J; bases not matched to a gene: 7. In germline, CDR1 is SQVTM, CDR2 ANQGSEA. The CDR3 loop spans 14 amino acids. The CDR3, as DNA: TGCAGCGTTGATCAGCGGGGGGCATCTGATACGCAGTATTTT. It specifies CSVDQRGASDTQYF.

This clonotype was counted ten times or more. This CDR3 is CASSLLAGEETQYF. CDR3 DNA: TGTGCCAGCAGCCTATTAGCGGGAGAGGAGACCCAGTACTTC. The gene calls are TRBV27 and TRBJ2-5; 9 bases line up with TRBD2. The CDR3 sequence is 14 residues long. J gave up 5 bases and V 6 bases, and 7 bases lay outside the gene matches. Germline V gene sequence: CDR1 MNHEY, CDR2 SMNVEV (reference sequence).

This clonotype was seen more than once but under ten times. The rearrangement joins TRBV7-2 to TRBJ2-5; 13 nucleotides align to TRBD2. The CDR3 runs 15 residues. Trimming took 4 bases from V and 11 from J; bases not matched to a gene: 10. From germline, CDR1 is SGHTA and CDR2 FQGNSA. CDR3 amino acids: CASSSWTSGSPLQYF. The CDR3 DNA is TGTGCCAGCAGCTCATGGACTAGCGGGAGTCCGTTGCAGTACTTC.

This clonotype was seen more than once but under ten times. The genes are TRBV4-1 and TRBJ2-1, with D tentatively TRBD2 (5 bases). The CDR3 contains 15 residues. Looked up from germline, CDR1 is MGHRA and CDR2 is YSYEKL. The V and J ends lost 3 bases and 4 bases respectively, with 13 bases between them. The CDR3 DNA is TGCGCCAGCAGCCAGGCGGGTCTTAGGTACAATGAGCAGTTCTTC. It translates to CASSQAGLRYNEQFF.